The text below deals with one T cell receptor (beta chain). Its antigen remains unidentified. Base-call qualities are not available, and no considerably larger clone is one nucleotide away. The data were obtained in a study of T cell repertoires in cytomegalovirus infection (dated by TCRdb to about 2019). A note on the overall study: The HLA type of each donor mattered for the analysis, because public TCR beta signatures pointed to carriage of CMV infection along with the matching HLA type. On the study overall, not on this receptor specifically: Cumulative frequency of public TCR beta family members discriminated carriers of CMV infection plus the relevant HLA type in this cohort and an independent 352-donor cohort. The ex vivo response was dominated by HLA-C-restricted CMV-specific TCR beta clonotypes, which also provided the single most frequent clonotype in two of eight donors.

Sequencing took place on an Illumina HiSeq 1500. The public reads were reanalyzed by TCRdb: fastp trimming at Q25, MiXCR alignment, in-frame beta chains only. Every entry covers one CDR3 protein and lists the most common genes and DNA from its rows. The sample table contains roughly 720,000 distinct CDR3 sequences; only one count was recorded for 35% of them. The ten biggest clones cover around 3% of the sample. The source is a human donor in good health (CMV status not recorded). Some clones in this sample may be carry-over from other donors' samples. The sample was PBMCs.

CDR3 sequence: CASKLRTEEAFF. The DNA sequence reads TGTGCCAGCAAACTTCGGACAGAAGAAGCTTTCTTT. This receptor chain uses TRBV6-6 and TRBJ1-1; TRBD1 might be the D gene, on 6 matching bases. The CDR3, from cysteine to phenylalanine, totals 12 residues. Only the CDR3 region is kept as DNA, spanning 36 bases read in frame from base 1. CDR1 and CDR2 are read off the germline V gene (reference sequence) as MNHNY and SVGAGI. The trim is 7 bases for V and 8 bases for J, with a gap of 14 bases between the germline ends.